The rows below give T cell receptor beta chains drawn from one sample of a study of OX40 agonist ivuxolimab in advanced cancers. Assay: immunoSEQ multiplex PCR; the TCRdb copy retains only in-frame clones and omits some. Of 33,000 or so clones listed, around 87% were seen once; the top ten hold roughly 27%. The sequenced sample was CD4+ or CD8+ T cells sorted from blood, obtained in a trial of the OX40 agonist ivuxolimab. The receptors come from an adult with an advanced solid tumor such as melanoma, head and neck, liver or kidney cancer. Each CDR3 is given with its conserved first and last residue. Each record gives: clone size, V gene, CDR3 length, D gene, J gene, CDR3 protein, CDR3 DNA. The D gene is left open where the match is weak. Expanded clones are given a class, and other clones once, few, many or no size at all.

clone size: .; V gene: TRBV11-2; CDR3 length: 17; D gene: TRBD2; J gene: TRBJ2-3; CDR3 protein: CASSPSDSGTSTDTQYF; CDR3 DNA: TGTGCCAGCAGCCCCTCTGATAGCGGGACTAGCACAGATACGCAGTATTTT
clone size: few; V gene: TRBV11-3; CDR3 length: 15; D gene: TRBD2; J gene: TRBJ2-1; CDR3 protein: CASSLDGTSSNEQFF; CDR3 DNA: TGTGCCAGCAGCTTAGACGGGACTAGCAGCAATGAGCAGTTCTTC
clone size: once; V gene: TRBV6-1; CDR3 length: 15; D gene: TRBD2; J gene: TRBJ2-2; CDR3 protein: CASIFGLAGAGELFF; CDR3 DNA: TGTGCCAGCATTTTCGGACTAGCGGGAGCGGGGGAGCTGTTTTTT
clone size: .; V gene: TRBV5-6; CDR3 length: 18; D gene: TRBD2; J gene: TRBJ2-1; CDR3 protein: CASRYYNRRTSGYNEQFF; CDR3 DNA: TGTGCCAGCAGGTATTACAATCGACGGACTAGCGGCTACAATGAGCAGTTCTTC
clone size: .; V gene: TRBV14; CDR3 length: 12; D gene: .; J gene: TRBJ2-7; CDR3 protein: CASSQTGFEQYF; CDR3 DNA: TGTGCCAGCAGTCAAACAGGGTTCGAGCAGTACTTC
clone size: .; V gene: TRBV11-2; CDR3 length: 14; D gene: .; J gene: TRBJ2-2; CDR3 protein: CASSLAGSAGELFF; CDR3 DNA: TGTGCCAGCAGCTTAGCGGGATCAGCCGGGGAGCTGTTTTTT
clone size: once; V gene: TRBV11-2; CDR3 length: 17; D gene: TRBD2; J gene: TRBJ2-1; CDR3 protein: CASSYSGLAGVYNEQFF; CDR3 DNA: TGTGCCAGCAGCTACTCGGGACTAGCGGGAGTTTACAATGAGCAGTTCTTC
clone size: .; V gene: TRBV6-6; CDR3 length: 15; D gene: TRBD1; J gene: TRBJ1-1; CDR3 protein: CASSQLGQGRTEAFF; CDR3 DNA: TGTGCCAGCAGCCAATTGGGACAGGGTAGGACTGAAGCTTTCTTT
clone size: .; V gene: TRBV14; CDR3 length: 17; D gene: TRBD1; J gene: TRBJ2-1; CDR3 protein: CASSQGDPGQGYNEQFF; CDR3 DNA: TGTGCCAGCAGCCAAGGGGACCCGGGACAGGGTTACAATGAGCAGTTCTTC
clone size: .; V gene: TRBV7-9; CDR3 length: 16; D gene: TRBD2; J gene: TRBJ2-2; CDR3 protein: CASSFTAGGSDGELFF; CDR3 DNA: TGTGCCAGCAGCTTTACAGCGGGAGGGAGTGACGGGGAGCTGTTTTTT
clone size: .; V gene: TRBV4-2; CDR3 length: 17; D gene: TRBD2; J gene: TRBJ2-2; CDR3 protein: CASSQDLLAGGVGELFF; CDR3 DNA: TGTGCCAGCAGCCAAGATTTACTAGCGGGAGGGGTCGGGGAGCTGTTTTTT
clone size: once; V gene: TRBV29-1; CDR3 length: 13; D gene: .; J gene: TRBJ1-1; CDR3 protein: CSVCEWGDTEAFF; CDR3 DNA: TGCAGCGTTTGCGAATGGGGGGACACTGAAGCTTTCTTT
clone size: .; V gene: TRBV19; CDR3 length: 16; D gene: TRBD2; J gene: TRBJ2-7; CDR3 protein: CASSRAGGRSSYEQYF; CDR3 DNA: TGTGCCAGTAGTCGAGCGGGAGGAAGGAGCTCCTACGAGCAGTACTTC
clone size: .; V gene: TRBV4-2; CDR3 length: 14; D gene: .; J gene: TRBJ2-7; CDR3 protein: CASSQGSGVYEQYF; CDR3 DNA: TGTGCCAGCAGCCAAGGATCGGGAGTTTACGAGCAGTACTTC
clone size: .; V gene: TRBV5-1; CDR3 length: 16; D gene: .; J gene: TRBJ1-5; CDR3 protein: CASSETGTLPGQPQHF; CDR3 DNA: TGCGCCAGCAGCGAAACCGGGACCCTACCAGGTCAGCCCCAGCATTTT
clone size: .; V gene: TRBV28; CDR3 length: 15; D gene: .; J gene: TRBJ1-5; CDR3 protein: CASRSNRELLQPQHF; CDR3 DNA: TGTGCCAGCAGGTCGAACAGGGAACTTCTTCAGCCCCAGCATTTT
clone size: .; V gene: TRBV5-1; CDR3 length: 14; D gene: .; J gene: TRBJ1-2; CDR3 protein: CASSPREGGKGYTF; CDR3 DNA: TGCGCCAGCAGCCCACGGGAGGGGGGCAAAGGCTACACCTTC
clone size: .; V gene: TRBV4-1; CDR3 length: 11; D gene: .; J gene: TRBJ2-4; CDR3 protein: CASSRGDIQYF; CDR3 DNA: TGCGCCAGCAGCCGGGGAGACATTCAGTACTTC
clone size: .; V gene: TRBV2; CDR3 length: 16; D gene: .; J gene: TRBJ1-4; CDR3 protein: CASSGLEGFPNEKLFF; CDR3 DNA: TGTGCCAGCAGTGGGTTGGAGGGCTTTCCTAATGAAAAACTGTTTTTT
clone size: .; V gene: TRBV6-1; CDR3 length: 14; D gene: .; J gene: TRBJ2-1; CDR3 protein: CASSVASLYNEQFF; CDR3 DNA: TGTGCCAGCAGTGTAGCGAGCCTTTACAATGAGCAGTTCTTC
clone size: once; V gene: TRBV5-4; CDR3 length: 13; D gene: .; J gene: TRBJ2-5; CDR3 protein: CASSLEHGETQYF; CDR3 DNA: TGTGCCAGCAGCTTGGAGCACGGAGAGACCCAGTACTTC
clone size: .; V gene: TRBV18; CDR3 length: 14; D gene: .; J gene: TRBJ1-5; CDR3 protein: CASSSIQGYQPQHF; CDR3 DNA: TGTGCCAGCTCATCAATTCAGGGGTATCAGCCCCAGCATTTT
clone size: once; V gene: TRBV19; CDR3 length: 17; D gene: .; J gene: TRBJ2-7; CDR3 protein: CASSPPGGGRGSYEQYF; CDR3 DNA: TGTGCCAGTAGCCCCCCGGGGGGCGGGAGAGGTTCCTACGAGCAGTACTTC
clone size: .; V gene: TRBV4-2; CDR3 length: 15; D gene: .; J gene: TRBJ2-1; CDR3 protein: CASSQDQSSREEQFF; CDR3 DNA: TGTGCCAGCAGCCAAGATCAATCCAGCCGAGAAGAGCAGTTCTTC
clone size: .; V gene: TRBV2; CDR3 length: 12; D gene: .; J gene: TRBJ2-1; CDR3 protein: CASTIYVGQQFF; CDR3 DNA: TGTGCCAGCACCATCTACGTCGGGCAGCAGTTCTTC
clone size: .; V gene: TRBV28; CDR3 length: 12; D gene: .; J gene: TRBJ2-3; CDR3 protein: CASSLSGIRVYF; CDR3 DNA: TGTGCCAGCAGTTTAAGCGGAATACGCGTGTATTTT
clone size: .; V gene: TRBV6-1; CDR3 length: 16; D gene: TRBD2; J gene: TRBJ2-2; CDR3 protein: CASSEGLAGVIGELFF; CDR3 DNA: TGTGCCAGCAGTGAAGGGCTAGCGGGAGTTATAGGGGAGCTGTTTTTT
clone size: .; V gene: TRBV5-1; CDR3 length: 16; D gene: .; J gene: TRBJ2-7; CDR3 protein: CASSLVGPLSSYEQYF; CDR3 DNA: TGCGCCAGCAGCTTGGTTGGACCCCTGAGCTCCTACGAGCAGTACTTC
clone size: .; V gene: TRBV28; CDR3 length: 17; D gene: .; J gene: TRBJ2-2; CDR3 protein: CASSPPGKRANTGELFF; CDR3 DNA: TGTGCCAGCAGTCCTCCAGGGAAAAGGGCGAACACCGGGGAGCTGTTTTTT
clone size: .; V gene: TRBV5-6; CDR3 length: 14; D gene: TRBD1; J gene: TRBJ1-2; CDR3 protein: CASSWDSPFYGYTF; CDR3 DNA: TGTGCCAGCAGCTGGGACAGTCCCTTCTATGGCTACACCTTC
clone size: .; V gene: TRBV19; CDR3 length: 15; D gene: TRBD1; J gene: TRBJ2-3; CDR3 protein: CASSIPGQGVDTQYF; CDR3 DNA: TGTGCCAGTAGCATCCCGGGACAGGGGGTTGATACGCAGTATTTT
clone size: few; V gene: TRBV7-9; CDR3 length: 17; D gene: TRBD2; J gene: TRBJ2-5; CDR3 protein: CASSLVSSGTRGETQYF; CDR3 DNA: TGTGCCAGCAGCTTAGTATCTAGCGGGACCCGGGGAGAGACCCAGTACTTC
clone size: .; V gene: TRBV6-4; CDR3 length: 17; D gene: TRBD2; J gene: TRBJ2-3; CDR3 protein: CASSETSGSLSTDTQYF; CDR3 DNA: TGTGCCAGCAGTGAGACTAGCGGGAGCCTCAGCACAGATACGCAGTATTTT
clone size: .; V gene: TRBV5-1; CDR3 length: 16; D gene: .; J gene: TRBJ2-1; CDR3 protein: CASSSVFSGVNNEQFF; CDR3 DNA: TGCGCCAGCAGCTCTGTGTTTAGCGGAGTTAACAATGAGCAGTTCTTC
clone size: few; V gene: TRBV5-4; CDR3 length: 17; D gene: TRBD2; J gene: TRBJ2-6; CDR3 protein: CASNAGGWASGANVLTF; CDR3 DNA: TGTGCCAGCAATGCGGGAGGGTGGGCCTCTGGGGCCAACGTCCTGACTTTC
clone size: .; V gene: TRBV2; CDR3 length: 15; D gene: TRBD2; J gene: TRBJ2-1; CDR3 protein: CASRESGIVRNEQFF; CDR3 DNA: TGTGCCAGCAGGGAGAGCGGGATAGTACGCAATGAGCAGTTCTTC
clone size: .; V gene: TRBV11-3; CDR3 length: 15; D gene: TRBD2; J gene: TRBJ2-1; CDR3 protein: CASSHRTSGRNEQFF; CDR3 DNA: TGTGCCAGCAGCCACCGGACTAGCGGGCGCAATGAGCAGTTCTTC
clone size: .; V gene: TRBV6-5; CDR3 length: 14; D gene: .; J gene: TRBJ1-5; CDR3 protein: CASSLRGSHQPQHF; CDR3 DNA: TGTGCCAGCAGCCTTAGGGGTAGCCATCAGCCCCAGCATTTT
clone size: .; V gene: TRBV5-1; CDR3 length: 16; D gene: TRBD2; J gene: TRBJ2-1; CDR3 protein: CASKFRGRGPTNEQFF; CDR3 DNA: TGCGCCAGCAAGTTTCGCGGGAGGGGCCCTACCAATGAGCAGTTCTTC
clone size: .; V gene: TRBV5-4; CDR3 length: 16; D gene: TRBD1; J gene: TRBJ1-1; CDR3 protein: CASSLGMGQGIAEAFF; CDR3 DNA: TGTGCCAGCAGCTTGGGTATGGGACAGGGGATCGCTGAAGCTTTCTTT
clone size: .; V gene: TRBV20-1; CDR3 length: 11; D gene: .; J gene: TRBJ1-1; CDR3 protein: CSAPYDTEAFF; CDR3 DNA: TGCAGTGCACCTTACGATACTGAAGCTTTCTTT
clone size: .; V gene: TRBV15; CDR3 length: 18; D gene: .; J gene: TRBJ2-1; CDR3 protein: CATSRDRGAGEGWNEQFF; CDR3 DNA: TGTGCCACCAGCAGAGATCGGGGGGCGGGAGAAGGGTGGAATGAGCAGTTCTTC
clone size: .; V gene: TRBV29-1; CDR3 length: 14; D gene: TRBD2; J gene: TRBJ2-1; CDR3 protein: CSVGGTSIYNEQFF; CDR3 DNA: TGCAGCGTTGGGGGGACTAGCATCTACAATGAGCAGTTCTTC
clone size: .; V gene: TRBV14; CDR3 length: 11; D gene: .; J gene: TRBJ2-1; CDR3 protein: CASSLYNEQFF; CDR3 DNA: TGTGCCAGCAGCCTTTACAATGAGCAGTTCTTC
clone size: once; V gene: TRBV6-1; CDR3 length: 12; D gene: TRBD1; J gene: TRBJ2-7; CDR3 protein: CASRGQTYEQYF; CDR3 DNA: TGTGCCAGTAGGGGACAGACCTACGAGCAGTACTTC
clone size: .; V gene: TRBV7-9; CDR3 length: 13; D gene: .; J gene: TRBJ1-1; CDR3 protein: CAGSLTVAAEAFF; CDR3 DNA: TGTGCCGGCAGCCTCACAGTTGCCGCTGAAGCTTTCTTT
clone size: .; V gene: TRBV6-1; CDR3 length: 16; D gene: TRBD2; J gene: TRBJ2-1; CDR3 protein: CASSALTSGTGNEQFF; CDR3 DNA: TGTGCCAGCAGTGCATTGACTAGCGGGACTGGCAATGAGCAGTTCTTC
clone size: .; V gene: TRBV19; CDR3 length: 14; D gene: TRBD1; J gene: TRBJ2-1; CDR3 protein: CASSEGQGGSKQFF; CDR3 DNA: TGTGCCAGTAGTGAGGGACAGGGGGGTAGTAAGCAGTTCTTC
clone size: .; V gene: TRBV5-1; CDR3 length: 17; D gene: TRBD2; J gene: TRBJ2-5; CDR3 protein: CASSLRLAGAGGETQYF; CDR3 DNA: TGCGCCAGCAGCTTAAGACTAGCGGGAGCCGGGGGGGAGACCCAGTACTTC
clone size: .; V gene: TRBV6-6; CDR3 length: 14; D gene: TRBD1; J gene: TRBJ1-2; CDR3 protein: CASSQGTALSGYTF; CDR3 DNA: TGTGCCAGCAGTCAAGGGACAGCTCTATCCGGCTACACCTTC
clone size: .; V gene: TRBV2; CDR3 length: 14; D gene: TRBD2; J gene: TRBJ2-7; CDR3 protein: CASSPAGGVDEQYF; CDR3 DNA: TGTGCCAGCAGTCCGGCGGGGGGTGTCGACGAGCAGTACTTC
clone size: few; V gene: TRBV27; CDR3 length: 15; D gene: TRBD1; J gene: TRBJ2-7; CDR3 protein: CASSTPGTGDYEQYF; CDR3 DNA: TGTGCCAGCAGTACCCCAGGGACAGGGGACTACGAGCAGTACTTC
clone size: .; V gene: TRBV28; CDR3 length: 14; D gene: TRBD1; J gene: TRBJ2-7; CDR3 protein: CASSPRGNYDEQYF; CDR3 DNA: TGTGCCAGCAGTCCCAGGGGGAATTATGACGAGCAGTACTTC
clone size: .; V gene: TRBV19; CDR3 length: 16; D gene: .; J gene: TRBJ2-2; CDR3 protein: CASRGVWQAFTGELFF; CDR3 DNA: TGTGCCAGTAGGGGGGTGTGGCAGGCGTTCACCGGGGAGCTGTTTTTT
clone size: .; V gene: TRBV19; CDR3 length: 16; D gene: TRBD2; J gene: TRBJ2-1; CDR3 protein: CASQTLSGNSYNEQFF; CDR3 DNA: TGTGCCAGTCAAACACTCAGCGGGAACTCCTACAATGAGCAGTTCTTC